The T cell receptor (beta chain) described here comes from a study of T-cell reconstitution after alpha-beta-depleted transplantation in children. V was clipped by 5 bases and J by 7 bases, with 17 bases between them. This CDR3 region has 15 residues. Germline V gene data show CDR1 as PRHDT and CDR2 as FYEKMQ (reference sequence). Library preparation (for TCRbeta) was performed with unique molecular identifiers. TCRdb used MiXCR to reprocess the PCR reads, holding one entry per CDR3 protein. The sample records under 450,000 distinct CDR3 sequences, roughly 17% being singletons. This TCR was sampled from a boy under two years old who had a stem cell transplant for Wiskott-Aldrich syndrome, so the T cells may come from the graft donor. Source: PBMCs, mostly from graft donor cells, taken 360 days after TCRalphabeta/CD19-depleted stem cell transplant. This chain uses TRBV13 with TRBJ1-4; no clear D. CDR3 DNA sequence: TGTGCCAGCAGCGCGACGGGAGCTACGAGTGAAAAACTGTTTTTT. The encoded protein is CASSATGATSEKLFF.